This entry lists 26 T cell receptor beta chains sequenced from one sample in a study of T cells after yellow fever vaccination. TCRdb passed the 5' RACE reads through MiXCR, listing each CDR3 protein once. Found here are around 340,000 distinct CDR3 sequences, roughly 9.4% of them singletons; the top ten hold more than 15%. The source was PBMCs, collected on the day of the first yellow fever vaccination. The receptors stem from a man aged 18 to 29 who received the YFV17D yellow fever vaccine.

This clonotype was detected only a few times. The V call is TRBV5-1, the J call TRBJ1-6; D gene uncertain. Germline V CDR1 and CDR2: SGHRS, YFSETQ. V was clipped by 3 bases and J by 0 bases, with 10 bases between them. The CDR3 runs to 16 residues. The CDR3 bases are TGCGCCAGCAGCTCGGACGGCAGCTCCTATAATTCACCCCTCCACTTT. It encodes CASSSDGSSYNSPLHF.

For this clonotype: At one of its ends the junction is not consistent with the germline gene, which may arise from a read error. The chain carries TRBV7-2 and TRBJ2-3; 8 bases are a match to TRBD2. The germline V gene has CDR1 SGHTA and CDR2 FQGNSA. This CDR3 region has 14 residues. This chain's CDR3 is CAGSRSGGPDTQYF. CDR3 coding DNA: TGTGCCGGCAGCCGGTCGGGGGGGCCAGATACGCAGTATTTT. Complete variable domain (other parts from reference TRBV7-2 and TRBJ2-3): GAGVSQSPSNKVTEKGKDVELRCDPISGHTALYWYRQSLGQGLEFLIYFQGNSAPDKSGLPSDRFSAERTGGSVSTLTIQRTQQEDSAVYLCAGSRSGGPDTQYFGPGTRLTVL.

At least ten counts were recorded for this clonotype. The genes are TRBV6-1 and TRBJ2-4, with D perhaps matching TRBD1 (5 bases). Germline CDR1 and CDR2: MNHNS and SASEGT. V was shortened by 3 bases and J by 8 bases, with 11 bases between the two germline ends. CDR3 length: 13 residues. CDR3 sequence reads: CASSEAGWDIQYF. For the CDR3, the DNA is TGTGCCAGCAGTGAGGCAGGGTGGGACATTCAGTACTTC.

The chain employs TRBV7-2 and TRBJ2-2, with D perhaps matching TRBD2 (6 bases). There are 14 residues in the CDR3. The V gene lost 8 bases and the J gene lost 4 bases, with 14 bases spanning the gap. Per the germline V gene, CDR1 is SGHTA and CDR2 is FQGNSA. DNA of the CDR3: TGTGCCAGCTCCGTGGGAGGCCCCACCGGGGAGCTGTTTTTT. Protein product: CASSVGGPTGELFF. The full variable domain, its missing parts supplied by reference TRBV7-2 and TRBJ2-2, is GAGVSQSPSNKVTEKGKDVELRCDPISGHTALYWYRQSLGQGLEFLIYFQGNSAPDKSGLPSDRFSAERTGGSVSTLTIQRTQQEDSAVYLCASSVGGPTGELFFGEGSRLTVL.

This rearrangement joins TRBV9 to TRBJ2-2; 12 bases are shared with TRBD2. Germline V CDR1 and CDR2: SGDLS, YYNGEE. V was pared by 0 bases and J by 5 bases, with 8 bases of the junction left unmatched. CDR3 size: 18 residues. CDR3 region: CASSVGRLAGGPTGELFF. Here the CDR3 DNA reads TGTGCCAGCAGCGTAGGGCGGCTAGCGGGGGGGCCAACCGGGGAGCTGTTTTTT.

This clonotype was seen repeatedly, ten times or more. The rearrangement uses TRBV5-1 and TRBJ1-1; D unclear. CDR1 is SGHRS, CDR2 YFSETQ, per germline. This CDR3 comprises 13 residues. With 0 bases removed from V and 0 bases from J, the gap between germline ends came to 3 bases. This CDR3 reads CASSLVMNTEAFF. The CDR3 DNA reads TGCGCCAGCAGCTTGGTTATGAACACTGAAGCTTTCTTT.

Only a few counts were recorded for this clonotype. DNA for the CDR3: TGCGCCAGCAGCATCGGGACTAGCGGGGGTGGGTCAGGGCAGTTCTTC. It yields the protein CASSIGTSGGGSGQFF. The chain is built from TRBV5-1 and TRBJ2-1; 14 nucleotides match TRBD2. The CDR3 contains 16 residues. J lost 12 bases, V lost 4 bases, and 12 bases had no gene match. Germline assignment: CDR1 SGHRS and CDR2 YFSETQ.

V usage is TRBV6-5 and J usage is TRBJ2-5; TRBD1 is a possible D gene (5 bases). CDR3 size: 14 residues. Trimming removed 3 bases from V and 2 bases from J, with 10 bases in between. Germline V gives CDR1 MNHEY, CDR2 SVGAGI. The CDR3 loop reads CASSYNDRQETQYF. CDR3 DNA sequence: TGTGCCAGCAGTTATAACGACAGACAAGAGACCCAGTACTTC.

This clonotype was counted many times. The chain employs TRBV12-3 or TRBV12-4 and TRBJ1-1; maybe TRBD1 (6 bases). The CDR3 runs 14 residues. Trimming took off 6 bases at V and 2 bases at J, with 13 bases between the two ends. Here the CDR3 DNA reads TGTGCCAGCAGGGGGCCCGGGACAAACACTGAAGCTTTCTTT. As protein: CASRGPGTNTEAFF.

The chain is built from TRBV12-3 or TRBV12-4 and TRBJ1-5; D may be TRBD1 (6 bases). The V end lost 3 bases, the J end lost 3 bases, and 18 bases lay between the germline ends. CDR3 size: 17 residues. The CDR3, as DNA: TGTGCCAGCAGTTTTGAGGTGGGCAGGGGACCCAATCAGCCCCAGCATTTT. As protein: CASSFEVGRGPNQPQHF.

A few counts support this clonotype. This chain joins TRBV5-1 and TRBJ2-7, with unresolved D. Germline values: CDR1 SGHRS, CDR2 YFSETQ. The CDR3 length is 16 residues. Trimming removed 0 bases at V and 2 bases at J, with 15 bases between. The CDR3 sequence is CASSLGGVGRPYEQYF. For the CDR3, the DNA is TGCGCCAGCAGCTTGGGTGGCGTTGGCAGACCCTACGAGCAGTACTTC.

This chain links TRBV24-1 with TRBJ2-1, with TRBD2 matching over 7 bases. J gave up 0 bases and V 2 bases, and 3 bases lay outside the gene matches. The germline gives CDR1 KGHDR, CDR2 SFDVKD. The CDR3 totals 16 residues. The CDR3 bases are TGTGCCACCAGTGATTCTCTAGCGGACTCCTACAATGAGCAGTTCTTC. It encodes CATSDSLADSYNEQFF.

This clonotype was recorded a few times. V usage is TRBV4-1 and J usage is TRBJ2-3; D is uncertain. The V end lost 4 bases, the J end lost 2 bases, and 7 bases lay between the germline ends. Germline V gene data show CDR1 as MGHRA and CDR2 as YSYEKL. The length of the CDR3 is 13 residues. The CDR3 sequence: CASSLVTTDTQYF. DNA of the CDR3: TGCGCCAGCAGCCTTGTGACCACAGATACGCAGTATTTT.

The sample holds a few counts of this clonotype. CDR3 sequence (DNA): TGTGCCAGTATACCGACGACAGAGACTAGCGGGGCCTACAATGAGCAGTTCTTC. Encoded protein: CASIPTTETSGAYNEQFF. The chain is built from TRBV19 and TRBJ2-1; TRBD2 agrees at 11 bases. The germline CDR1 and CDR2 sequences are LNHDA and SQIVND (reference sequence). With 7 bases clipped from V and 2 bases from J, the junction kept 13 bases outside the gene matches. This CDR3 has 18 residues.

This clonotype occurred many times. This sequence joins TRBV12-5 and TRBJ2-7; tentatively, D is TRBD1 or TRBD2 (6 bases each). The V end was cut by 5 bases, the J end by 3 bases, with 17 bases between. The CDR3 runs to 15 residues. Per the germline V gene, CDR1 is LGHNT and CDR2 is FRNRAP. DNA of the CDR3: TGTGCTAGTGGTCCATACAGGGCCGGGGGCTACGAGCAGTACTTC. This sequence encodes CASGPYRAGGYEQYF.

There are many counts of this clonotype. The chain joins TRBV20-1 to TRBJ1-1; 8 bases fit TRBD1. V was clipped by 0 bases and J by 9 bases; unmatched bases: 9. CDR1 and CDR2 (germline): DFQATT, SNEGSKA (reference sequence). This CDR3 contains 14 residues. The CDR3 nucleotides are TGCAGTGCTAGAGATTCCGGACAGGGAGGGCAAGCTTTCTTT. This gives the protein CSARDSGQGGQAFF.

This clonotype was recorded a few times. The rearrangement uses TRBV7-2 and TRBJ2-5; TRBD2 matches at 10 bases. The J segment lost 0 bases and the V segment lost 7 bases, leaving 2 bases of the junction unmatched. This CDR3 has 14 amino acids. Germline V gene data show CDR1 as SGHTA and CDR2 as FQGNSA. In DNA, the CDR3 is TGTGCCAGCAAACTAGCGGGGAACCAAGAGACCCAGTACTTC. Its translation: CASKLAGNQETQYF.

The chain uses TRBV7-6 and TRBJ2-1, with D tentatively TRBD2 (6 bases). CDR1 is SGHVS, CDR2 FNYEAQ, per germline. The CDR3 runs 15 residues. Trimming shortened V by 1 base and J by 12 bases, and 19 bases separated the two germline ends. CDR3 nucleotides: TGTGCCAGCAGCTTAGAAAGAGGAGGGCTTGACCGGCAGTTCTTC. It is translated as CASSLERGGLDRQFF.

The chain joins TRBV18 to TRBJ2-1, with 7 nucleotides matching TRBD1. This CDR3 comprises 14 residues. The J segment lost 6 bases and the V segment lost 6 bases, leaving 8 bases of the junction unmatched. CDR1 and CDR2 (germline): KGHSH, LQKENI. The CDR3 here is CASSLTGTSNEQFF. In DNA, the CDR3 is TGTGCCAGCTCCTTGACAGGGACGTCCAATGAGCAGTTCTTC.

V and J are TRBV7-9 and TRBJ1-1; no firm D call. The CDR3 contains 15 residues. CDR1 and CDR2 from the germline V gene are SEHNR and FQNEAQ (reference sequence). The V and J ends lost 6 bases and 4 bases respectively, with 18 bases between them. CDR3 nucleotide sequence: TGTGCCAGCAGGCCCCTGGGGATAGAGGTCACTGAAGCTTTCTTT. This sequence encodes CASRPLGIEVTEAFF.

This clonotype was seen a handful of times. This chain joins TRBV6-5 and TRBJ2-1, with 9 bases aligning to TRBD1. CDR3 length: 16 residues. J lost 0 bases, V lost 2 bases, and 2 bases had no gene match. Germline V gene data show CDR1 as MNHEY and CDR2 as SVGAGI. CDR3 loop: CASSYGTGSSYNEQFF. Here the CDR3 DNA reads TGTGCCAGCAGTTACGGGACAGGGAGCTCCTACAATGAGCAGTTCTTC.

This clonotype was found many times. The rearrangement links TRBV18 to TRBJ1-5; no reliable D call. The CDR3 extends over 14 amino acids. The germline V and J ends were trimmed by 1 base and 8 bases, with 12 bases remaining between them. Germline CDR1 and CDR2: KGHSH and LQKENI. CDR3 DNA sequence: TGTGCCAGCTCACCACGAACGGGGTTGGAGCCCCAGCATTTT. Protein: CASSPRTGLEPQHF. The full variable domain, with the rest looked up from reference TRBV18 and TRBJ1-5, is NAGVMQNPRHLVRRRGQEARLRCSPMKGHSHVYWYRQLPEEGLKFMVYLQKENIIDESGMPKERFSAEFPKEGPSILRIQQVVRGDSAAYFCASSPRTGLEPQHFGDGTRLSIL.

This clonotype appeared a few times. Here the CDR3 reads CASRQGQGFYGYTF. The CDR3 DNA sequence: TGTGCCAGCAGACAGGGACAGGGTTTCTATGGCTACACCTTC. V is TRBV6-1 and J is TRBJ1-2; 9 bases agree with TRBD1. The CDR3 length is 14 residues. Trimming cost V 6 bases and J 4 bases; bases outside gene matches: 6. CDR1 MNHNS and CDR2 SASEGT come from the germline V gene.

The V gene is TRBV20-1, the J gene TRBJ2-7, with D maybe TRBD1 (6 bases). Trimming shortened V by 4 bases and J by 0 bases, and 13 bases separated the two germline ends. The CDR3 is 14 residues long. Germline loops: CDR1 DFQATT, CDR2 SNEGSKA (reference sequence). In DNA, the CDR3 is TGCAGTGCTACCGGACAGACGAACTCCTACGAGCAGTACTTC. It codes for CSATGQTNSYEQYF.

The chain carries TRBV7-2 and TRBJ2-7, with TRBD2 as a possible D gene (5 bases). The CDR3 spans 15 residues. V gave up 1 base and J gave up 2 bases, with 12 bases separating them. The germline V gene encodes CDR1 SGHTA and CDR2 FQGNSA. The CDR3 coding sequence is TGTGCCAGCAGCTTAGGTGGAGGACTTACCTACGAGCAGTACTTC. Translated: CASSLGGGLTYEQYF.

This clonotype occurred a few times. This rearrangement joins TRBV28 to TRBJ1-2, with 7 positions matching TRBD1. The CDR3 totals 13 residues. V trimming: 4 bases; J trimming: 4 bases; junction bases outside the gene matches: 3. Germline CDR1 is MDHEN and CDR2 is SYDVKM. CDR3 residues: CASSSTGIYGYTF. CDR3 DNA: TGTGCCAGCAGTTCGACAGGGATCTATGGCTACACCTTC.